The 25 T cell receptor beta chains in this list originate from one sample, sequenced in a study of blood T cells in healthy people across ages. Then a second PCR, running roughly 6 to 11 cycles, was carried out with a sample-barcoded 5' primer and a J-beta primer mix. A single record per CDR3 protein comes from TCRdb applying MiXCR to the 5' RACE reads. The sample shows 650,000 to 700,000 distinct CDR3 sequences, more than 45% of them seen only once. Material for sequencing was blood. These receptors were taken from a woman aged 80 or over in good health.

This clonotype has at least ten counts. The J gene is TRBJ2-7, the V gene TRBV12-3 or TRBV12-4; D is perhaps TRBD1 (5 bases). Trimming took 8 bases from V and 4 from J, leaving 12 bases between them. The length of the CDR3 is 12 residues. This chain's CDR3 is CASGRDWYEQYF. The CDR3 DNA sequence: TGTGCCAGCGGCAGGGATTGGTACGAGCAGTACTTC.

This clonotype was recorded many times. The rearrangement joins TRBV24-1 to TRBJ2-1, with D unresolved. V was shortened by 3 bases and J by 8 bases, with 16 bases between the two germline ends. Germline V gives CDR1 KGHDR, CDR2 SFDVKD. This CDR3 is 15 amino acids long. DNA for the CDR3: TGTGCCACCAGTGATCCCCCTTTAGGGTTCGATGAGCAGTTCTTC. Translation: CATSDPPLGFDEQFF.

This clonotype was recorded many times. The genes are TRBV3-1 and TRBJ2-3, with D perhaps matching TRBD2 (6 bases). CDR1 and CDR2 (germline): LGHDT, YNNKEL (reference sequence). Trimming removed 4 bases at V and 8 bases at J, with 22 bases between. The CDR3 has 16 residues. CDR3: CASSLGGSAGRSTQYF. The CDR3 nucleotides read TGTGCCAGCAGCCTTGGGGGGTCCGCGGGGAGGAGTACGCAGTATTTT.

This chain joins TRBV11-2 and TRBJ2-3; TRBD1 aligns across 7 bases. The CDR3 is 15 amino acids. Germline trimming cut 1 base from V and 5 bases from J; bases unmatched to any gene: 6. From germline, CDR1 is SGHAT and CDR2 FQNNGV. CDR3 in DNA: TGTGCCAGCAGCTTAGGGAACAGGGGACGAGATACGCAGTATTTT. Amino acid sequence: CASSLGNRGRDTQYF.

Notes on this clonotype: A much larger clone sits a single nucleotide away, making a read error possible. The chain links TRBV3-1 to TRBJ2-5; no definite D call. The J call may not be correct, given that the DNA end is closer to TRBJ2-7. Germline V lookup: CDR1 LGHDT, CDR2 YNNKEL (reference sequence). There are 14 residues in the CDR3. The CDR3 coding sequence is TGTGCCAGCAGCGACACAAGGTCTCCTTACGAGCAGTACTTC. Its protein is CASSDTRSPYEQYF.

This chain uses TRBV28 with TRBJ2-5; 10 bases agree with TRBD1. The J call may be mistaken, given a closer DNA end match to TRBJ2-7. The CDR3 contains 13 residues. The germline V gene has CDR1 MDHEN and CDR2 SYDVKM. The CDR3: CASRDRGSYEQYF. The CDR3, as DNA: TGTGCCAGCAGGGACAGGGGGAGCTACGAGCAGTACTTC.

The gene calls are TRBV25-1 and TRBJ2-3, with D possibly matching TRBD2 (6 bases). With 8 bases removed from V and 1 base from J, the gap between germline ends came to 13 bases. CDR3 length: 14 residues. Germline V gives CDR1 MGHDK, CDR2 SYGVNS. DNA of the CDR3: TGTGCCAGCGGACGGCGGGAAGGCACAGATACGCAGTATTTT. This gives the protein CASGRREGTDTQYF.

The rearrangement joins TRBV29-1 to TRBJ1-1; D remains ambiguous. V dropped 6 bases and J dropped 3 bases, with 17 bases sitting between them. The germline CDR1 and CDR2 sequences are SQVTM and ANQGSEA. This CDR3 region has 14 residues. The CDR3 reads CSVGARRVDTEAFF. The CDR3 region has the DNA TGCAGCGTAGGCGCCCGGAGGGTTGACACTGAAGCTTTCTTT.

This clonotype came up once. This may come from a read error, since a much larger clone is one base off. The CDR3 sequence: CASSLLAGQGTQYF. For the CDR3, the DNA is TGCGCCAGCAGCTTGCTCGCGGGCCAAGGGACCCAGTACTTC. The rearrangement links TRBV5-1 to TRBJ2-7; tentative D call: TRBD2 (5 bases). The end of the DNA fits TRBJ2-5 better, so the J call may be wrong. Germline lookup yields CDR1 SGHRS and CDR2 YFSETQ. The CDR3 loop spans 14 amino acids.

The chain uses TRBV20-1 and TRBJ2-7; 7 bases agree with TRBD1. The CDR3 covers 13 residues. V gave up 2 bases and J gave up 0 bases; unmatched junction bases: 1. Germline CDR1 is DFQATT and CDR2 is SNEGSKA (reference sequence). The CDR3 reads CSARRDSSYEQYF. DNA of the CDR3: TGCAGTGCTAGAAGGGACAGCTCCTACGAGCAGTACTTC.

This clonotype was seen repeatedly, ten times or more. This rearrangement joins TRBV6-5 to TRBJ1-6; D is possibly TRBD1 (6 bases). The germline V gene has CDR1 MNHEY and CDR2 SVGAGI. V was shortened by 7 bases and J by 2 bases, with 15 bases between the two germline ends. The CDR3 has 16 residues. As DNA, the CDR3 is TGTGCCAGCAATTCGGACAGAGTGACCTATAATTCACCCCTCCACTTT. The encoded protein is CASNSDRVTYNSPLHF.

This clonotype was seen only once. The chain joins TRBV20-1 to TRBJ1-1, with 7 bases lining up with TRBD1. The germline gives CDR1 DFQATT, CDR2 SNEGSKA (reference sequence). With 1 base clipped from V and 0 bases from J, the junction kept 14 bases outside the gene matches. The CDR3 totals 18 residues. The CDR3: CSARVQDRLVRMNTEAFF. The CDR3 DNA reads as TGCAGTGCTAGAGTACAGGACAGGCTTGTACGAATGAACACTGAAGCTTTCTTT.

This clonotype has more than one count but fewer than ten. The V call is TRBV11-2, the J call TRBJ2-2; TRBD2 aligns across 11 bases. The V and J ends lost 5 bases and 0 bases, in that order; junction bases with no gene match: 5. The CDR3 length is 17 residues. Germline loops: CDR1 SGHAT, CDR2 FQNNGV. The CDR3 region is CASSQLAGGANTGELFF. In DNA form, the CDR3 reads TGTGCCAGCAGCCAATTAGCGGGGGGGGCGAACACCGGGGAGCTGTTTTTT.

The chain is built from TRBV15 and TRBJ1-5, with a possible D match to TRBD1 (5 bases). The CDR3 spans 17 residues. Germline V CDR1 and CDR2: LNHNV, YYDKDF (reference sequence). V was shortened by 6 bases and J by 0 bases, with 18 bases between the two germline ends. In DNA, the CDR3 is TGTGCCACCAGTAGGAAAAGGGGCACCCTTAGCAATCAGCCCCAGCATTTT. This sequence encodes CATSRKRGTLSNQPQHF.

This sequence joins TRBV6-1 and TRBJ2-1; 8 bases line up with TRBD2. The germline V gene has CDR1 MNHNS and CDR2 SASEGT. The length of the CDR3 is 15 residues. After removal of 5 bases from V and 2 bases from J, the junction contained 5 bases not matched to a gene. CDR3 sequence reads: CASSPQTSAYNEQFF. The CDR3 region has the DNA TGTGCCAGCAGTCCCCAGACTAGCGCCTACAATGAGCAGTTCTTC.

This clonotype was seen just once. This rearrangement joins TRBV10-3 to TRBJ2-5; TRBD2 might be the D (6 bases). Germline loops: CDR1 ENHRY, CDR2 SYGVKD. This CDR3 has 14 residues. Trimming took 5 bases from V and 2 from J, leaving 12 bases between them. The CDR3 DNA is TGTGCCATCAGTACCATGGGAGGACAAGAGACCCAGTACTTC. Encoded protein: CAISTMGGQETQYF.

The chain joins TRBV13 to TRBJ2-3, with 10 bases fitting TRBD2. Germline CDR1 and CDR2: PRHDT and FYEKMQ (reference sequence). The J segment lost 5 bases and the V segment lost 4 bases, leaving 12 bases of the junction unmatched. CDR3 size: 17 residues. CDR3 nucleotide sequence: TGTGCCAGCAGCTCAACCCGGCTAGCGGGGGAACAAGATACGCAGTATTTT. Protein product: CASSSTRLAGEQDTQYF.

The V and J genes are TRBV18 and TRBJ2-7, with unresolved D. The CDR3 length is 14 residues. The germline V gene encodes CDR1 KGHSH and CDR2 LQKENI. V was pared by 5 bases and J by 0 bases, with 11 bases between. This chain's CDR3 is CASSIYGGSYEQYF. The CDR3 DNA is TGTGCCAGCTCAATCTATGGCGGCTCCTACGAGCAGTACTTC. Full variable domain (missing parts from reference TRBV18 and TRBJ2-7): NAGVMQNPRHLVRRRGQEARLRCSPMKGHSHVYWYRQLPEEGLKFMVYLQKENIIDESGMPKERFSAEFPKEGPSILRIQQVVRGDSAAYFCASSIYGGSYEQYFGPGTRLTVT.

This clonotype occurred many times. The rearrangement joins TRBV5-1 to TRBJ1-2; 11 positions match TRBD1. Germline lookup yields CDR1 SGHRS and CDR2 YFSETQ. V dropped 2 bases and J dropped 4; count of bases not matched to a gene: 13. The CDR3 is 18 amino acids. This chain's CDR3 is CASSFRGQGARDGYGYTF. The CDR3 DNA is TGCGCCAGCAGCTTTAGAGGACAGGGGGCGCGAGACGGCTATGGCTACACCTTC.

This clonotype was counted many times. This CDR3 reads CASSEYGGPSSYEQYF. As DNA, the CDR3 is TGCGCCAGCAGTGAATATGGGGGTCCGAGCTCCTACGAGCAGTACTTC. This chain uses TRBV10-1 with TRBJ2-7; D is possibly TRBD1 or TRBD2 (5 bases each). V lost 3 bases and J lost 0, with 15 bases in between. The CDR3 loop spans 16 amino acids. Germline lookup yields CDR1 WNHNN and CDR2 SYGVQD (reference sequence).

CDR3 sequence reads: CASSCPVGTRLFEQFF. The DNA for the CDR3 is TGTGCCAGCAGTTGCCCGGTCGGGACTAGATTGTTTGAGCAGTTCTTC. The rearrangement joins TRBV6-5 to TRBJ2-1, with 8 positions matching TRBD2. Germline-derived CDR1 and CDR2 are MNHEY and SVGAGI. This CDR3 is built from 16 residues. The trim removed 4 bases at V and 9 bases at J, leaving 14 bases unmatched.

For this clonotype: A read error may explain this, as a much larger clone is one base away. The rearrangement joins TRBV24-1 to TRBJ2-4; no firm D call. V dropped 0 bases and J dropped 2 bases, with 22 bases sitting between them. The length of the CDR3 is 20 residues. CDR1 is KGHDR and CDR2 is SFDVKD in the germline V gene. In DNA, the CDR3 is TGTGCCACCAGTGATTTGCGTTGTTTTCGTCTATCACTAACCAAAAACATTCAGTACTTC. Protein sequence: CATSDLRCFRLSLTKNIQYF.

This clonotype was observed a handful of times. A much more abundant neighbour one base away suggests this may be a read error. The chain joins TRBV6-5 to TRBJ2-7; D is unclear. CDR1 and CDR2 from the germline V gene are MNHEY and SVGAGI. There are 14 residues in the CDR3. CDR3 sequence (DNA): TGTGCCAGCAGTGACTCAGCTGAGAGGTACGAGCAGTACTTC. Protein product: CASSDSAERYEQYF.

This clonotype was counted only a few times. The rearrangement joins TRBV7-9 to TRBJ2-5; a weak D match, TRBD2 (5 bases). Gene TRBJ2-7 matches the end of the DNA better, so the J call may be wrong. CDR1 SEHNR and CDR2 FQNEAQ come from the germline V gene (reference sequence). The CDR3 runs to 13 residues. The CDR3 coding sequence is TGTGCCAGCAGCTTGGCCGCGGGTGGCGAGCAGTACTTC. It encodes CASSLAAGGEQYF.

This clonotype was found many times. The rearrangement uses TRBV7-8 and TRBJ2-1, with D uncertain. Germline lookup yields CDR1 SGHVS and CDR2 FQNEAQ. V was cut by 5 bases and J by 15 bases, with 29 bases left in between. The CDR3 contains 16 residues. DNA of the CDR3: TGTGCCAGCAGCCCATCCGTCGGGCCTAGTCGGTCCTTTGCGTTCTTC. Protein: CASSPSVGPSRSFAFF.